A selection of T cell receptor beta chains follows, all from one sample in a study of T cell repertoires in cytomegalovirus infection. TCRdb re-called the reads through MiXCR, storing one row per CDR3 protein. The sample lists some 220,000 distinct CDR3 sequences; around 6.6% were seen once. Sequencing was carried out using PBMCs. The source is a human donor in good health (CMV status not recorded). Some clones in this sample may be carry-over from other donors' samples. The CDR3 runs from the conserved cysteine through the conserved F or W. A D gene is named only where the DNA matches it firmly. Each size is once, few, many, or a class for an expanded clone.

TRBJ1-5 . many TRBV7-4 CASSLEQGEDCVAPQHF TGTGCCAGCAGCTTAGAACAGGGCGAGGATTGTGTAGCGCCCCAGCATTTT
TRBJ1-1 . many TRBV20-1 CSAREGPVNTEAFF TGCAGTGCTAGAGAGGGGCCTGTGAACACTGAAGCTTTCTTT
TRBJ2-1 TRBD1 many TRBV5-1 CASSLFGDSNNEQFF TGCGCCAGCAGCTTGTTCGGGGACAGTAACAATGAGCAGTTCTTC
TRBJ1-1 TRBD1 many TRBV7-6 CASSLGTGWTEAFF TGTGCCAGCAGCTTAGGGACAGGGTGGACTGAAGCTTTCTTT
TRBJ2-3 TRBD1 many TRBV25-1 CASSRGQGKADTQYF TGTGCCAGCAGTAGAGGACAGGGGAAGGCAGATACGCAGTATTTT
TRBJ2-7 . many TRBV19 CASSILAASSYEQYF TGTGCCAGTAGTATCTTGGCGGCAAGCTCCTACGAGCAGTACTTC
TRBJ2-5 . many TRBV13 CASSLVRGTQETQYF TGTGCCAGCAGCTTAGTCCGGGGGACTCAAGAGACCCAGTACTTC
TRBJ2-7 TRBD1 many TRBV28 CASSLWGQADPEQYF TGTGCCAGCAGTTTGTGGGGACAGGCGGATCCGGAGCAGTACTTC
TRBJ1-5 . many TRBV7-2 CASSERGQSNQPQHF TGTGCCAGCAGCGAAAGAGGACAGAGTAATCAGCCCCAGCATTTT
TRBJ1-1 . many TRBV6-6 CASSYETTTEAFF TGTGCCAGCAGTTACGAGACAACCACTGAAGCTTTCTTT
TRBJ2-7 . many TRBV7-8 CASSLGVGHPINEQYF TGTGCCAGCAGCTTAGGAGTGGGGCACCCGATTAACGAGCAGTACTTC
TRBJ1-5 TRBD1 many TRBV7-2 CASSPRQGGNQPQHF TGTGCCAGCAGCCCACGACAGGGAGGCAATCAGCCCCAGCATTTT
TRBJ1-2 TRBD1 many TRBV20-1 CSAPPGGGIYGYTF TGCAGTGCTCCCCCAGGGGGTGGCATCTATGGCTACACCTTC
TRBJ1-1 . many TRBV15 CATSTGGVRDEAFF TGTGCCACCAGCACCGGGGGGGTCAGGGATGAAGCTTTCTTT
TRBJ1-5 . many TRBV12-3/TRBV12-4 CASSPPGRSNQPQHF TGTGCCAGCAGTCCCCCGGGACGGTCAAATCAGCCCCAGCATTTT